These T cell receptor beta chains were read from a single sample in a study of T cell responses to AZD1222 COVID-19 vaccine. Produced via immunoSEQ multiplex PCR; TCRdb's table is partial and in-frame only. The sample lists tens of thousands of clones, over 75% seen once, with roughly 5% in the top ten. Sequencing used peripheral blood, obtained 28 days after the second AZD1222 dose. All receptors come from an adult who received the AZD1222 COVID-19 vaccine. CDR3s include the opening cysteine and the closing phenylalanine or tryptophan. The order of the fields is D gene, clone size, J gene, V gene, CDR3 protein. D genes are given only for firm matches. Size values are once, few and many counts, or a class for expanded clones, and some rows have none.

D gene: TRBD1; clone size: NA; J gene: TRBJ1-5; V gene: TRBV28; CDR3 protein: CASSLPDRGVNQPQHF
D gene: NA; clone size: NA; J gene: TRBJ1-4; V gene: TRBV15; CDR3 protein: CATSRDSREKLFF
D gene: TRBD1; clone size: NA; J gene: TRBJ1-1; V gene: TRBV5-1; CDR3 protein: CASSLAPGQGTEAFF
D gene: NA; clone size: NA; J gene: TRBJ2-2; V gene: TRBV7-2; CDR3 protein: CASSPGGGTNTGELFF
D gene: NA; clone size: few; J gene: TRBJ2-5; V gene: TRBV9; CDR3 protein: CASSVDGTTEETQYF
D gene: TRBD1; clone size: NA; J gene: TRBJ2-7; V gene: TRBV5-4; CDR3 protein: CASSPPLGQGAFYEQYF
D gene: TRBD1; clone size: NA; J gene: TRBJ1-5; V gene: TRBV19; CDR3 protein: CASSIDGTGVQPQHF
D gene: TRBD1; clone size: NA; J gene: TRBJ2-7; V gene: TRBV7-9; CDR3 protein: CASSRDRDRVGYEQYF
D gene: TRBD1; clone size: NA; J gene: TRBJ2-2; V gene: TRBV11-3; CDR3 protein: CASSSRQGNTGELFF
D gene: NA; clone size: once; J gene: TRBJ1-2; V gene: TRBV28; CDR3 protein: CASGSGQGFGYTF
D gene: NA; clone size: NA; J gene: TRBJ1-3; V gene: TRBV4-2; CDR3 protein: CASSDGTIYF
D gene: TRBD1; clone size: once; J gene: TRBJ1-5; V gene: TRBV25-1; CDR3 protein: CASYGTGVQPQHF
D gene: NA; clone size: NA; J gene: TRBJ1-4; V gene: TRBV5-4; CDR3 protein: CASSDPGGKLFF
D gene: NA; clone size: NA; J gene: TRBJ2-1; V gene: TRBV3-1/TRBV3-2; CDR3 protein: CASSQLAGEQFF
D gene: TRBD1; clone size: NA; J gene: TRBJ1-2; V gene: TRBV18; CDR3 protein: CASSPGAGGEGYGYTF
D gene: TRBD1; clone size: NA; J gene: TRBJ1-1; V gene: TRBV5-1; CDR3 protein: CASSLGQGAGGTEAFF
D gene: NA; clone size: NA; J gene: TRBJ2-5; V gene: TRBV20-1; CDR3 protein: CSGEGQETQYF
D gene: TRBD1; clone size: once; J gene: TRBJ1-4; V gene: TRBV30; CDR3 protein: CAWSTGVTNEKLFF
D gene: NA; clone size: NA; J gene: TRBJ2-7; V gene: TRBV5-6; CDR3 protein: CASSKPQGRVYEQYF
D gene: NA; clone size: NA; J gene: TRBJ1-2; V gene: TRBV4-3; CDR3 protein: CASSRTGIYGYTF
D gene: TRBD1; clone size: NA; J gene: TRBJ1-6; V gene: TRBV25-1; CDR3 protein: CASSERGTGYNSPLHF
D gene: TRBD1; clone size: NA; J gene: TRBJ1-2; V gene: TRBV6-5; CDR3 protein: CASNTGTGFGYTF
D gene: NA; clone size: NA; J gene: TRBJ2-7; V gene: TRBV5-4; CDR3 protein: CASSLREDAYEQYF
D gene: TRBD1; clone size: NA; J gene: TRBJ2-2; V gene: TRBV19; CDR3 protein: CASISWDSITGELFF
D gene: NA; clone size: NA; J gene: TRBJ1-1; V gene: TRBV5-5; CDR3 protein: CASSLEGSEAFF
D gene: TRBD1; clone size: NA; J gene: TRBJ2-3; V gene: TRBV4-1; CDR3 protein: CASSQDSDRDRGHPDTQYF
D gene: NA; clone size: NA; J gene: TRBJ2-3; V gene: TRBV5-6; CDR3 protein: CASSLQGLTDTQYF
D gene: NA; clone size: once; J gene: TRBJ1-5; V gene: TRBV19; CDR3 protein: CASNFPEGHQPQHF
D gene: NA; clone size: NA; J gene: TRBJ1-5; V gene: TRBV28; CDR3 protein: CASSFLGDQPQHF